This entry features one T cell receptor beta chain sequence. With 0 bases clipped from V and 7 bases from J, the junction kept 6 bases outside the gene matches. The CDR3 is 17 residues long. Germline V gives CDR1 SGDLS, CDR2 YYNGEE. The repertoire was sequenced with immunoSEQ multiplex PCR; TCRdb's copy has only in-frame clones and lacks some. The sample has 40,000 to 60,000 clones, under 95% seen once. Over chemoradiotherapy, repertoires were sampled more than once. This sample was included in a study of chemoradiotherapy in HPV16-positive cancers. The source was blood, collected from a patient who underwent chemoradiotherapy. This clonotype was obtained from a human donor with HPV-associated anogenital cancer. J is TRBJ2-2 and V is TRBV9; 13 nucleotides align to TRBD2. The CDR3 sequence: CASSVELAGGPNGELFF. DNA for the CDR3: TGTGCCAGCAGCGTAGAACTAGCGGGAGGGCCGAACGGGGAGCTGTTTTTT.